The next 27 T cell receptor beta chains were all read from a single sample in a study of human T cells and chemical hapten exposure. Time point specified: pre-sensitization, week 0. Treatment of the sample: therapeutic diphenylcyclopropenone sensitization with weekly scalp DPC. One entry per CDR3 protein results from TCRdb running MiXCR on the RACE reads. The table lists some 98,000 distinct CDR3 sequences, 11% of them singletons. The sequenced sample was whole blood, obtained in connection with sensitization to the hapten diphenylcyclopropenone (DPC). These receptors were taken from a woman aged 55-75 years with alopecia areata. Some clones in this sample may be carry-over from other donors' samples.

This clonotype has a handful of counts. The J gene is TRBJ1-5, the V gene TRBV3-1; D ambiguous. Trimming took 4 bases from V and 7 from J, leaving 11 bases between them. Germline V lookup: CDR1 LGHDT, CDR2 YNNKEL (reference sequence). The CDR3 consists of 13 residues. The DNA of the CDR3 is TGTGCCAGCAGCCGCTTACCGGGCCAGCCCCAGCATTTT. Protein product: CASSRLPGQPQHF.

This clonotype was seen at least ten times. The DNA is omitted, as the CDR3 cannot be located on it reliably, and the CDR3 follows TCRdb's listing. The V and J genes are TRBV12-3 or TRBV12-4 and TRBJ1-1. The length of the CDR3 is 14 amino acids, counting both ends. This chain's CDR3 is CASSLFGGGAQTFF.

This clonotype came up many times. This rearrangement joins TRBV18 to TRBJ1-5; D gene unclear. CDR3 length equals 15 residues. Trimming stripped 3 bases from V and 6 bases from J, with 15 bases between. Germline V lookup: CDR1 KGHSH, CDR2 LQKENI. The CDR3 loop is CASSPLPDGGQPQHF. CDR3 DNA: TGTGCCAGCTCACCTCTCCCGGATGGAGGTCAGCCCCAGCATTTT.

For this clonotype: This may come from a read error, since a much larger clone is one base off. V usage is TRBV29-1 and J usage is TRBJ1-2, with 8 bases fitting TRBD1. The CDR3 contains 13 residues. Per germline, CDR1 SQVTM and CDR2 ANQGSEA. The CDR3 protein is CSGGDRTAYGYIF. The CDR3 coding sequence is TGCAGCGGAGGGGACAGGACGGCCTATGGCTACATCTTC.

This clonotype was detected many times. CDR3 nucleotide sequence: TGTGCCAGCTCATATGGGACAGGGGGCTCAGGGCAGCCCCAGCATTTT. It translates to CASSYGTGGSGQPQHF. V and J are TRBV18 and TRBJ1-5; 12 bases align to TRBD1. V trimming: 5 bases; J trimming: 7 bases; junction bases outside the gene matches: 9. This CDR3 is 16 amino acids long. Germline lookup yields CDR1 KGHSH and CDR2 LQKENI.

This clonotype was seen a few times. The chain couples TRBV2 to TRBJ1-4, with 9 bases identical to TRBD1. Germline V gives CDR1 SNHLY, CDR2 FYNNEI. The V gene end was trimmed by 7 bases and the J gene end by 8 bases; junction bases not matched to a gene: 11. The CDR3 runs to 15 residues. This CDR3 is CASTTGTGLQEKLFF. For the CDR3, the DNA is TGTGCCAGCACCACCGGGACAGGGCTACAGGAAAAACTGTTTTTT.

The genes are TRBV14 and TRBJ1-2; tentative D call: TRBD1 (5 bases). With 4 bases removed from V and 3 bases from J, the gap between germline ends came to 15 bases. CDR1 and CDR2 (germline): SGHDN, FVKESK. CDR3 length: 15 amino acids. The CDR3 DNA is TGTGCCAGCAGCCGAGTCGCGGGGGTGGACTATGGCTACACCTTC. This gives the protein CASSRVAGVDYGYTF.

This clonotype appeared a few times. The chain carries TRBV29-1 and TRBJ2-3; D is unresolved. Germline lookup yields CDR1 SQVTM and CDR2 ANQGSEA. Between the trimmed V and J ends, which lost 3 bases and 3 bases, there was a span of 10 bases. CDR3 length: 13 amino acids. CDR3 protein: CSVEELGTDTQYF. CDR3 coding DNA: TGCAGCGTTGAGGAGTTAGGGACAGATACGCAGTATTTT.

There are many counts of this clonotype. The J gene is TRBJ2-7, the V gene TRBV11-2, with 11 bases fitting TRBD1. V shed 4 bases, J shed 1 base, and the junction held 9 bases outside the gene matches. Germline CDR1 and CDR2: SGHAT and FQNNGV. The CDR3 has 17 residues. CDR3 nucleotides: TGTGCCAGCAGCTCCAGGGACAGGGGGACCAGATCCTACGAGCAGTACTTC. It encodes CASSSRDRGTRSYEQYF. Variable domain in full (rest from reference TRBV11-2 and TRBJ2-7): EAGVAQSPRYKIIEKRQSVAFWCNPISGHATLYWYQQILGQGPKLLIQFQNNGVVDDSQLPKDRFSAERLKGVDSTLKIQPAKLEDSAVYLCASSSRDRGTRSYEQYFGPGTRLTVT.

The chain is built from TRBV20-1 and TRBJ2-1; the match to TRBD2 covers 13 bases. Germline values: CDR1 DFQATT, CDR2 SNEGSKA (reference sequence). J lost 7 bases, V lost 6 bases, and 12 bases had no gene match. This CDR3 has 16 amino acids. Written as DNA, the CDR3 is TGCAGTGCAAAACAACCGGGACTAGCGGGGATAAATGAGCAGTTCTTC. It translates to CSAKQPGLAGINEQFF.

This clonotype was counted many times. The chain recombines TRBV3-1 with TRBJ2-7, with D maybe TRBD1 (5 bases). V was shortened by 2 bases and J by 1 base, with 12 bases between the two germline ends. The CDR3 has 15 residues. Germline V gene sequence: CDR1 LGHDT, CDR2 YNNKEL (reference sequence). CDR3 loop: CASSQPRQSSYEQYF. CDR3 in DNA: TGTGCCAGCAGCCAACCCCGACAGTCGTCCTACGAGCAGTACTTC.

Notes on this clonotype: A read error may explain this, as a much larger clone is one base away. The chain has TRBV27 and TRBJ2-7, with TRBD1 matching 7 bases. Trimming took 3 bases from V and 6 from J; bases not matched to a gene: 8. The CDR3 is 14 amino acids. Germline-derived CDR1 and CDR2 are MNHEY and SMNVEV (reference sequence). In nucleotides, the CDR3 is TGTGCCAGCAGTTTGGGTGGACAGGTCTGCGAGCAGTACTTC. Translation gives CASSLGGQVCEQYF.

This clonotype occurred many times. The gene calls are TRBV7-2 and TRBJ1-1; a possible D gene is TRBD1 (5 bases). V gave up 6 bases and J gave up 0 bases, with 11 bases separating them. From germline, CDR1 is SGHTA and CDR2 FQGNSA. The CDR3 is made up of 14 amino acids. CDR3 region: CASSYGTVNTEAFF. Written as DNA, the CDR3 is TGTGCCAGCAGTTATGGGACGGTGAACACTGAAGCTTTCTTT.

At least ten counts were recorded for this clonotype. The CDR3 protein is CASSLEEGANPQYF. The DNA for the CDR3 is TGTGCCAGCAGCTTAGAGGAGGGGGCGAATCCGCAGTATTTT. The J gene is TRBJ2-3, the V gene TRBV11-2; a possible D gene is TRBD1 (7 bases). Trimming pared 0 bases from V and 10 bases from J, leaving 14 bases between. The CDR3 has 14 residues. Germline V gene sequence: CDR1 SGHAT, CDR2 FQNNGV.

This clonotype was counted between two and nine times. The chain uses TRBV6-1 and TRBJ1-1; the D gene is possibly TRBD1 (6 bases). The germline V and J ends were trimmed by 2 bases and 0 bases, with 10 bases remaining between them. The CDR3 consists of 15 residues. CDR1 and CDR2 from the germline V gene are MNHNS and SASEGT. The chain's CDR3 is CASSESAGVNTEAFF. Here the CDR3 DNA reads TGTGCCAGCAGTGAATCGGCAGGGGTGAACACTGAAGCTTTCTTT.

This clonotype occurred a few times. The chain links TRBV30 to TRBJ1-1; 10 nucleotides match TRBD1. Germline CDR1 GTSNPN, CDR2 SVGIG (reference sequence). J gave up 0 bases and V 2 bases, and 9 bases lay outside the gene matches. The CDR3 length is 17 residues. The CDR3 DNA reads TGTGCCTGGAGTCGAGACAGGGGGCCAAGATTGAACACTGAAGCTTTCTTT. Its protein is CAWSRDRGPRLNTEAFF.

There are a few counts of this clonotype. The chain joins TRBV7-2 to TRBJ2-3; D remains unclear. V lost 4 bases and J lost 4, with 9 bases in between. CDR1 is SGHTA and CDR2 is FQGNSA in the germline V gene. The CDR3 runs to 13 residues. Here the CDR3 reads CASSWVIPDTQYF. CDR3 nucleotides: TGTGCCAGCAGCTGGGTCATCCCAGATACGCAGTATTTT.

This clonotype has at least ten counts. The chain employs TRBV5-1 and TRBJ2-3, with 7 bases lining up with TRBD1. The ends lost 2 bases at V and 2 bases at J; junction bases unmatched: 8. There are 16 residues in the CDR3. Looked up from germline, CDR1 is SGHRS and CDR2 is YFSETQ. The CDR3 is CASSFYTGETTDTQYF. The CDR3 DNA sequence: TGCGCCAGCAGCTTTTACACAGGGGAAACCACAGATACGCAGTATTTT.

This clonotype has a count of ten or more. This CDR3 reads CASSPQSEDYGYTF. DNA for the CDR3: TGTGCCAGCAGTCCCCAGTCGGAGGACTATGGCTACACCTTC. The chain uses TRBV12-3 or TRBV12-4 and TRBJ1-2; D is unresolved. The V end was cut by 5 bases, the J end by 3 bases, with 13 bases between. CDR3 length: 14 residues.

CDR3 DNA: TGTGCCAGCAGCCAAGTGGTGGCAGTTAATGGCTACACCTTC. Residues: CASSQVVAVNGYTF. The chain is built from TRBV3-1 and TRBJ1-2; D gene ambiguous. Trimming removed 1 base at V and 6 bases at J, with 12 bases between. Germline lookup yields CDR1 LGHDT and CDR2 YNNKEL (reference sequence). The CDR3 consists of 14 residues.

In the case of this clonotype: A read error is possible here, since a much larger clone lies one base away. J is TRBJ2-2 and V is TRBV24-1, with no clear D. The CDR3 runs to 14 residues. Germline V CDR1 and CDR2: KGHDR, SFDVKD. CDR3 sequence reads: CAASDPFEPGELFF. The DNA of the CDR3 is TGTGCCGCCAGTGACCCATTCGAGCCCGGGGAGCTGTTTTTT.

The chain uses TRBV12-3 or TRBV12-4 and TRBJ1-2; maybe TRBD1 (5 bases). The CDR3 runs 18 residues. Trimming stripped 4 bases from V and 5 bases from J, with 26 bases between. CDR3 in amino acids: CASSSPLGRVTGGYGYTF. For the CDR3, the DNA is TGTGCCAGCAGTTCACCGCTGGGGCGAGTGACGGGAGGATATGGCTACACCTTC.

This clonotype was observed a few times. This rearrangement joins TRBV3-1 to TRBJ1-2; D is ambiguous. CDR3 length: 17 residues. V was trimmed by 0 bases and J by 2 bases, leaving 16 bases between them. Looked up from germline, CDR1 is LGHDT and CDR2 is YNNKEL (reference sequence). CDR3 protein: CASSQDGYGLGNYGYTF. The CDR3 nucleotides are TGTGCCAGCAGCCAAGATGGTTACGGGTTGGGGAACTATGGCTACACCTTC.

The chain combines TRBV7-2 with TRBJ1-2; D gene unclear. This CDR3 region has 13 residues. V lost 5 bases and J 1 base, leaving 8 bases between the germline ends. Per the germline V gene, CDR1 is SGHTA and CDR2 is FQGNSA. Here the CDR3 DNA reads TGTGCCAGCAGCCCCGGAGTTAACTATGGCTACACCTTC. Protein sequence: CASSPGVNYGYTF.

J is TRBJ1-1 and V is TRBV7-2, with unresolved D. The CDR3 is made up of 13 amino acids. CDR1 and CDR2 from the germline V gene are SGHTA and FQGNSA. The germline V and J ends were trimmed by 4 bases and 3 bases, with 9 bases remaining between them. Here the CDR3 reads CASSYTGYTEAFF. The CDR3 DNA reads as TGTGCCAGCAGCTACACTGGGTACACTGAAGCTTTCTTT.

This clonotype came up a few times. The chain combines TRBV14 with TRBJ2-1; D unclear. V was trimmed by 1 base and J by 1 base, leaving 20 bases between them. The V gene's germline CDR1 is SGHDN and CDR2 FVKESK. The CDR3 is 19 residues long. CDR3 sequence: CASSQVGVSPFKSYNEQFF. In DNA, the CDR3 is TGTGCCAGCAGCCAAGTAGGTGTCAGTCCCTTTAAATCCTACAATGAGCAGTTCTTC.

V usage is TRBV10-3 and J usage is TRBJ2-7; maybe TRBD2 (6 bases). V lost 11 bases and J lost 6, with 17 bases in between. The CDR3 consists of 12 residues. Germline V gene data show CDR1 as ENHRY and CDR2 as SYGVKD. CDR3 residues: CAAGGVTAEQYF. In DNA, the CDR3 is TGTGCCGCTGGAGGGGTGACGGCCGAGCAGTACTTC.